The 29 T cell receptor beta chains reported below all come from one sample, sequenced in a study of cytomegalovirus exposure and HLA in healthy donors. PCR used 60 Vbeta primers and 13 Jbeta primers. The assay was immunoSEQ multiplex PCR, and TCRdb's table has in-frame clones only and misses some. Of 25,000 to 35,000 clones listed, less than 70% are singletons. Material: PBMCs. The source of these receptors is a man aged 50-59 years in good health and CMV-seropositive.

V and J are TRBV5-1 and TRBJ2-1; unclear D gene. Trimming removed 2 bases at V and 8 bases at J, with 14 bases between. CDR3 size: 14 residues. Germline V gene sequence: CDR1 SGHRS, CDR2 YFSETQ. CDR3 region: CASSLGGNDYEQFF. The CDR3 nucleotides read TGCGCCAGCAGCTTAGGCGGAAATGATTATGAGCAGTTCTTC.

The gene calls are TRBV11-2 and TRBJ2-5; tentative D call: TRBD1 (6 bases). The V gene lost 4 bases and the J gene lost 4 bases, with 10 bases spanning the gap. Germline V gene lookup returns CDR1 SGHAT and CDR2 FQNNGV. CDR3 length: 13 amino acids. DNA for the CDR3: TGTGCCAGCAGCTGGAGCAGGGGAGAGACCCAGTACTTC. This encodes CASSWSRGETQYF.

The chain links TRBV4-2 to TRBJ2-1; D is possibly TRBD2 (5 bases). CDR1 and CDR2 (germline): LGHNA, YNFKEQ. Deletions cut 0 bases from V and 0 bases from J, with 9 bases between. This CDR3 comprises 16 residues. CDR3 in amino acids: CASSQDDRDSYNEQFF. Written as DNA, the CDR3 is TGTGCCAGCAGCCAAGATGACCGGGACTCCTACAATGAGCAGTTCTTC.

The rearrangement links TRBV29-1 to TRBJ2-1, with D tentatively TRBD1 (5 bases). The CDR3 covers 11 residues. The germline CDR1 and CDR2 sequences are SQVTM and ANQGSEA. Trimming removed 7 bases from V and 6 bases from J, with 10 bases in between. CDR3: CSGGQSNEQFF. Here the CDR3 DNA reads TGCAGCGGTGGACAAAGCAATGAGCAGTTCTTC.

In regard to this clone: The sample carries other DNA sequences with the same CDR3. The chain employs TRBV30 and TRBJ1-2; D is uncertain. The CDR3 loop spans 11 amino acids. Looked up from germline, CDR1 is GTSNPN and CDR2 is SVGIG (reference sequence). The V end was cut by 3 bases, the J end by 8 bases, with 10 bases between. CDR3 residues: CAWSDREGYTF. The CDR3 nucleotides are TGTGCCTGGAGCGATCGGGAAGGCTACACCTTC.

This clone was observed a few times. Within the sample, other DNA sequences also encode this same CDR3. The V and J genes are TRBV19 and TRBJ1-5; D ambiguous. The CDR3 consists of 13 residues. V lost 0 bases and J lost 5, with 5 bases in between. The germline gives CDR1 LNHDA, CDR2 SQIVND (reference sequence). The CDR3 region is CASSIDRDQPQHF. In DNA, the CDR3 is TGTGCCAGTAGTATAGATCGTGATCAGCCCCAGCATTTT.

CDR3 nucleotides: TGTGCCAGCAGCTCGCTAGGGGATACCTACGAGCAGTACTTC. Translation gives CASSSLGDTYEQYF. The genes are TRBV5-6 and TRBJ2-7, with D maybe TRBD1 (5 bases). The germline CDR1 and CDR2 sequences are SGHDT and YYEEEE. Deletions cut 3 bases from V and 2 bases from J, with 12 bases between. CDR3 size: 14 residues.

This clone was picked up one time. V and J are TRBV28 and TRBJ2-7; 8 bases are a match to TRBD1. The CDR3 sequence is 14 residues long. V shed 5 bases and J 0 bases; nucleotides not matched to a gene: 3. CDR1 is MDHEN, CDR2 SYDVKM, per germline. The CDR3 DNA is TGTGCCAGCAGTAGGACAGGGAGCTCCTACGAGCAGTACTTC. Translating gives CASSRTGSSYEQYF.

The rearrangement joins TRBV7-2 to TRBJ2-1; TRBD2 is a possible D gene (6 bases). CDR3 length equals 14 residues. CDR1 and CDR2 from the germline V gene are SGHTA and FQGNSA. V lost 5 bases to trimming and J lost 0 bases, with 8 bases between them. CDR3 residues: CASSTGGSYNEQFF. The CDR3 nucleotides read TGTGCCAGCAGCACCGGGGGCTCCTACAATGAGCAGTTCTTC.

This clone was detected only a few times. The chain links TRBV6-1 to TRBJ2-6; D gene unclear. This CDR3 is built from 13 residues. CDR1 is MNHNS and CDR2 is SASEGT in the germline V gene. The V end was cut by 5 bases, the J end by 0 bases, with 2 bases between. The CDR3 DNA is TGTGCCAGCAGTTACTCTGGGGCCAACGTCCTGACTTTC. Translating gives CASSYSGANVLTF.

The rearrangement uses TRBV7-6 and TRBJ2-1, with 8 bases that match TRBD1. There are 14 residues in the CDR3. V lost 1 base, J lost 9 bases, and 5 bases stayed unmatched. In germline, CDR1 is SGHVS, CDR2 FNYEAQ. As DNA, the CDR3 is TGTGCCAGCAGCTTAGTCCACAGGGGGAGTGAGCAGTTCTTC. Protein sequence: CASSLVHRGSEQFF.

J is TRBJ1-5 and V is TRBV7-2; D uncertain. This CDR3 spans 11 amino acids. V was pared by 0 bases and J by 9 bases, with 3 bases between. CDR1 and CDR2 from the germline V gene are SGHTA and FQGNSA. The CDR3 spells CASSLAGPQHF. Here the CDR3 DNA reads TGTGCCAGCAGCTTAGCCGGGCCCCAGCATTTT.

This clone was seen only a few times. The V call is TRBV5-1, the J call TRBJ2-1; D is possibly TRBD1 (5 bases). The CDR3 is 15 residues long. Per the germline V gene, CDR1 is SGHRS and CDR2 is YFSETQ. Trimming cost V 0 bases and J 4 bases, with 11 bases left between them. The CDR3 loop reads CASSLEGVSYNEQFF. The DNA for the CDR3 is TGCGCCAGCAGCTTGGAAGGGGTGTCGTACAATGAGCAGTTCTTC.

This chain uses TRBV30 with TRBJ1-1, with 8 nucleotides matching TRBD1. In germline, CDR1 is GTSNPN, CDR2 SVGIG (reference sequence). Trimming cost V 0 bases and J 6 bases; bases outside gene matches: 3. This CDR3 is built from 13 residues. CDR3 loop: CAWSVGQGSEAFF. CDR3 sequence (DNA): TGTGCCTGGAGTGTAGGACAGGGCTCTGAAGCTTTCTTT. Looking up the rest from reference TRBV30 and TRBJ1-1 gives the full variable domain: SQTIHQWPATLVQPVGSPLSLECTVEGTSNPNLYWYRQAAGRGLQLLFYSVGIGQISSEVPQNLSASRPQDRQFILSSKKLLLSDSGFYLCAWSVGQGSEAFFGQGTRLTVV.

CDR3 residues: CASSYSPRLRNTIYF. The CDR3 DNA is TGTGCCAGCAGTTACTCCCCCAGGTTGAGAAACACCATATATTTT. This chain connects TRBV6-5 to TRBJ1-3, with no clear D. Germline loops: CDR1 MNHEY, CDR2 SVGAGI. CDR3 size: 15 residues. V was trimmed by 0 bases and J by 5 bases, leaving 11 bases between them.

There are a few counts of this clone. V and J are TRBV29-1 and TRBJ2-7; 13 bases fit TRBD2. Unmatched junction bases numbered 3, after V lost 6 bases and J lost 1 base. Germline V gene sequence: CDR1 SQVTM, CDR2 ANQGSEA. This CDR3 region has 14 residues. The CDR3 bases are TGCAGCGTCGGGACTAGCGGGAATTCCTACGAGCAGTACTTC. Translated, it gives CSVGTSGNSYEQYF.

This clone appeared a few times. Since the CDR3 does not end with the conserved phenylalanine or tryptophan, this likely comes from a read error. This chain links TRBV4-3 with TRBJ1-4; D is unclear. The CDR3 has 15 residues. V gave up 3 bases and J gave up 8 bases, with 16 bases separating them. CDR1 is LGHNA and CDR2 is YSLEER in the germline V gene. This CDR3 is CASSQGRNPGEKLFL. CDR3 DNA sequence: TGCGCCAGCAGCCAGGGTCGCAACCCGGGGGAAAAACTGTTTCTT.

The chain links TRBV5-1 to TRBJ1-4; no clear D gene. Trimming took off 0 bases at V and 7 bases at J, with 7 bases between the two ends. Per the germline V gene, CDR1 is SGHRS and CDR2 is YFSETQ. CDR3 length: 13 residues. The CDR3 is CASSLGRGEKLFF. The CDR3 DNA reads TGCGCCAGCAGCTTGGGACGGGGTGAAAAACTGTTTTTT.

The chain employs TRBV5-6 and TRBJ2-7, with TRBD1 as a possible D gene (5 bases). The CDR3 has 14 amino acids. Germline CDR1 and CDR2: SGHDT and YYEEEE. Trimming took off 1 base at V and 3 bases at J, with 11 bases between the two ends. The CDR3 nucleotides are TGTGCCAGCAGCTTGTTACAGGATCTCTACGAGCAGTACTTC. Encoded protein: CASSLLQDLYEQYF.

The chain is built from TRBV6-5 and TRBJ2-7; D is perhaps TRBD1 (5 bases). The CDR3 loop spans 15 amino acids. V lost 6 bases and J 6 bases, leaving 21 bases between the germline ends. The germline CDR1 and CDR2 sequences are MNHEY and SVGAGI. Here the CDR3 reads CASRLSQPAGSEQYF. For the CDR3, the DNA is TGTGCCAGCAGACTTTCGCAGCCCGCAGGGTCCGAGCAGTACTTC.

The rearrangement uses TRBV7-8 and TRBJ1-5, with a possible D match to TRBD1 (5 bases). The V and J ends lost 6 bases and 3 bases respectively, with 9 bases between them. Germline values: CDR1 SGHVS, CDR2 FQNEAQ. CDR3 size: 13 residues. The CDR3 loop reads CASRQEFNQPQHF. The CDR3, as DNA: TGTGCCAGCAGACAGGAATTCAATCAGCCCCAGCATTTT.

The V call is TRBV9, the J call TRBJ2-7; 8 bases fit TRBD2. In germline, CDR1 is SGDLS, CDR2 YYNGEE. V shed 0 bases and J 5 bases; nucleotides not matched to a gene: 7. The CDR3 has 15 residues. The CDR3 DNA reads as TGTGCCAGCAGCGTAGGGGGCGGGAGGCCCAACGAGCAGTACTTC. This gives the protein CASSVGGGRPNEQYF. The whole variable domain, remainder taken from reference TRBV9 and TRBJ2-7, is DSGVTQTPKHLITATGQRVTLRCSPRSGDLSVYWYQQSLDQGLQFLIQYYNGEERAKGNILERFSAQQFPDLHSELNLSSLELGDSALYFCASSVGGGRPNEQYFGPGTRLTVT.

The chain joins TRBV6-5 to TRBJ2-7, with D possibly TRBD2 on 6 matching bases. The V end lost 4 bases, the J end lost 3 bases, and 16 bases lay between the germline ends. CDR1 and CDR2 from the germline V gene are MNHEY and SVGAGI. The CDR3 runs to 15 residues. CDR3 amino acids: CASSSLVGLSYEQYF. DNA of the CDR3: TGTGCCAGCAGTTCCCTAGTGGGACTGAGCTACGAGCAGTACTTC.

The J gene is TRBJ2-2, the V gene TRBV2, with TRBD1 as a possible D gene (6 bases). CDR1 is SNHLY, CDR2 FYNNEI, per germline. CDR3 size: 13 residues. V was clipped by 2 bases and J by 6 bases, with 7 bases between them. CDR3 in amino acids: CASSEWGPGELFF. For the CDR3, the DNA is TGTGCCAGCAGTGAATGGGGGCCCGGGGAGCTGTTTTTT.

The chain recombines TRBV29-1 with TRBJ2-2; 7 bases line up with TRBD2. With V trimmed by 7 bases and J by 5 bases, 7 bases remained unmatched. CDR1 and CDR2 from the germline V gene are SQVTM and ANQGSEA. This CDR3 has 13 residues. CDR3 bases: TGCAGCGGTCGGGGGGATGGGACCGGGGAGCTGTTTTTT. Its protein product is CSGRGDGTGELFF.

The rearrangement joins TRBV5-4 to TRBJ1-2; the D is unclear. The CDR3 extends over 13 amino acids. Germline CDR1 is SGHNT and CDR2 is YYREEE (reference sequence). V lost 4 bases and J lost 4, with 11 bases in between. This CDR3 reads CASSPGIIYGYTF. In DNA form, the CDR3 reads TGTGCCAGCAGCCCGGGGATAATCTATGGCTACACCTTC.

The V and J genes are TRBV4-3 and TRBJ1-1; unclear D gene. CDR3 size: 14 residues. Trimming pared 0 bases from V and 3 bases from J, leaving 8 bases between. Germline values: CDR1 LGHNA, CDR2 YSLEER. The CDR3 spells CASSQDLSHTEAFF. CDR3 sequence (DNA): TGCGCCAGCAGCCAAGATCTGTCCCACACTGAAGCTTTCTTT.

This sequence joins TRBV6-1 and TRBJ1-5, with a tentative D call TRBD1 (5 bases). CDR1 is MNHNS and CDR2 is SASEGT in the germline V gene. The CDR3 runs to 14 residues. Trimming stripped 6 bases from V and 4 bases from J, with 13 bases between. DNA for the CDR3: TGTGCCAGCAGGATCGGGGGGGGTAATCAGCCCCAGCATTTT. It codes for CASRIGGGNQPQHF.

The sample holds a few counts of this clone. This rearrangement joins TRBV4-1 to TRBJ2-1; D might be TRBD2 (6 bases). CDR3 length: 16 amino acids. Per the germline V gene, CDR1 is MGHRA and CDR2 is YSYEKL. Trimming removed 0 bases from V and 0 bases from J, with 9 bases in between. This CDR3 reads CASSQDAGSSYNEQFF. CDR3 DNA sequence: TGCGCCAGCAGCCAAGACGCGGGGAGCTCCTACAATGAGCAGTTCTTC.